These 32 T cell receptor beta chains were sequenced from one sample in a study of STAT5B mutations in CD4+ large granular lymphocyte leukemia. The table came from immunoSEQ multiplex PCR; TCRdb's copy has only in-frame clones and leaves some out. This sample has around 35,000 clones; nearly 90% occur once, and the top ten carry roughly 3.2%. The sample comprised CD4+ T cells from blood buffy coats. All receptors derive from a human donor in good health.

The chain carries TRBV5-1 and TRBJ2-4, with TRBD2 as a possible D gene (8 bases). V was trimmed by 4 bases and J by 8 bases, leaving 19 bases between them. CDR3 length: 15 amino acids. Germline CDR1 is SGHRS and CDR2 is YFSETQ. This CDR3 is CASSPRGGQTDIQYF. The DNA for the CDR3 is TGCGCCAGCAGCCCCCGGGGGGGACAGACGGACATTCAGTACTTC.

This clone has just one count. The chain carries TRBV16 and TRBJ1-2; D is unclear. The CDR3 runs to 14 residues. Germline V gene sequence: CDR1 KGHSY, CDR2 FQNENV. V was clipped by 3 bases and J by 0 bases, with 8 bases between them. This CDR3 reads CASSQLATNYGYTF. CDR3 DNA: TGTGCCAGCAGCCAGCTCGCGACTAACTATGGCTACACCTTC. The full variable domain, in which reference TRBV16 and TRBJ1-2 provide the parts outside the CDR3, is GEEVAQTPKHLVRGEGQKAKLYCAPIKGHSYVFWYQQVLKNEFKFLISFQNENVFDETGMPKERFSAKCLPNSPCSLEIQATKLEDSAVYFCASSQLATNYGYTFGSGTRLTVV.

The chain uses TRBV27 and TRBJ2-7, with TRBD2 matching 7 bases. Unmatched junction bases numbered 10, after V lost 5 bases and J lost 0 bases. CDR3 length: 16 amino acids. Germline-derived CDR1 and CDR2 are MNHEY and SMNVEV (reference sequence). This CDR3 reads CASSPTPGGYSYEQYF. The CDR3 nucleotides are TGTGCCAGCAGTCCCACCCCCGGGGGGTACTCCTACGAGCAGTACTTC.

This rearrangement joins TRBV4-1 to TRBJ2-1; 7 nucleotides match TRBD2. The CDR3 length is 17 residues. The V and J ends lost 1 base and 8 bases, in that order; junction bases with no gene match: 14. Germline values: CDR1 MGHRA, CDR2 YSYEKL. The CDR3 protein is CASSQGGRAGEIHEQFF. The CDR3 DNA sequence: TGCGCCAGCAGCCAAGGGGGACGGGCGGGAGAAATCCATGAGCAGTTCTTC.

The V and J genes are TRBV11-2 and TRBJ2-7; D remains ambiguous. The CDR3 contains 12 residues. Trimming cost V 4 bases and J 3 bases, with 7 bases left between them. The germline V gene has CDR1 SGHAT and CDR2 FQNNGV. This CDR3 reads CASSSPYYEQYF. CDR3 DNA sequence: TGTGCCAGCAGCTCACCGTACTACGAGCAGTACTTC.

In this sample, this clone turned up once. This chain joins TRBV5-4 and TRBJ2-5; 10 bases fit TRBD2. Germline lookup yields CDR1 SGHNT and CDR2 YYREEE (reference sequence). This CDR3 contains 17 residues. V trimming: 4 bases; J trimming: 5 bases; junction bases outside the gene matches: 14. This CDR3 is CASSPAGLAPARETQYF. CDR3 sequence (DNA): TGTGCCAGCAGCCCGGCGGGACTAGCGCCCGCCCGTGAGACCCAGTACTTC.

The chain links TRBV5-4 to TRBJ2-1; tentative D call: TRBD2 (6 bases). Trimming removed 6 bases from V and 7 bases from J, with 23 bases in between. Per germline, CDR1 SGHNT and CDR2 YYREEE (reference sequence). This CDR3 has 16 residues. The DNA of the CDR3 is TGTGCCAGCATCCGGGGAAACGGGAGAAGGGTTAATGAGCAGTTCTTC. Translation gives CASIRGNGRRVNEQFF.

This clone was seen just once. V is TRBV5-1 and J is TRBJ2-7, with TRBD2 matching over 8 bases. The CDR3 runs to 13 residues. V shed 2 bases and J 6 bases; nucleotides not matched to a gene: 4. CDR1 and CDR2 (germline): SGHRS, YFSETQ. The CDR3 loop reads CASSLGAGGEQYF. DNA of the CDR3: TGCGCCAGCAGCTTAGGGGCGGGAGGCGAGCAGTACTTC.

The chain has TRBV5-4 and TRBJ1-1; TRBD1 matches 9 bases. Germline V gives CDR1 SGHNT, CDR2 YYREEE (reference sequence). The CDR3 spans 15 residues. The J segment lost 4 bases and the V segment lost 4 bases, leaving 8 bases of the junction unmatched. CDR3 sequence reads: CASSPRQGDGTEAFF. CDR3 in DNA: TGTGCCAGCAGCCCCAGACAGGGGGATGGCACTGAAGCTTTCTTT. Looking up the rest from reference TRBV5-4 and TRBJ1-1 gives the full variable domain: ETGVTQSPTHLIKTRGQQVTLRCSSQSGHNTVSWYQQALGQGPQFIFQYYREEENGRGNFPPRFSGLQFPNYSSELNVNALELDDSALYLCASSPRQGDGTEAFFGQGTRLTVV.

This chain links TRBV5-1 with TRBJ2-2; 12 positions match TRBD2. The CDR3 loop spans 15 amino acids. Germline V gene data show CDR1 as SGHRS and CDR2 as YFSETQ. The trim removed 0 bases at V and 7 bases at J, leaving 1 base unmatched. DNA of the CDR3: TGCGCCAGCAGCTTGGTGACTAGCGGGGGCGGGGAGCTGTTTTTT. Protein sequence: CASSLVTSGGGELFF.

V is TRBV9 and J is TRBJ2-7, with a weak D call TRBD2 (5 bases). Germline V lookup: CDR1 SGDLS, CDR2 YYNGEE. The CDR3 covers 15 residues. The ends were cut back, 4 bases at V and 5 bases at J, with 19 bases in the middle. The CDR3 loop reads CASSLGLDLINEQYF. CDR3 nucleotide sequence: TGTGCCAGCAGCCTCGGACTCGACCTGATCAACGAGCAGTACTTC.

This rearrangement joins TRBV10-3 to TRBJ2-1; TRBD2 aligns across 7 bases. This CDR3 has 14 residues. V was pared by 3 bases and J by 9 bases, with 8 bases of the junction left unmatched. Germline V gene lookup returns CDR1 ENHRY and CDR2 SYGVKD. Here the CDR3 DNA reads TGTGCCATCAGTGAATCGTGGGAGGGCCGTGAGCAGTTCTTC. This encodes CAISESWEGREQFF.

CDR3: CASSIRQNTEAFF. The CDR3 nucleotides read TGTGCCAGTAGTATCCGACAGAACACTGAAGCTTTCTTT. The chain carries TRBV19 and TRBJ1-1; no definite D call. Germline V gene data show CDR1 as LNHDA and CDR2 as SQIVND (reference sequence). V was pared by 3 bases and J by 1 base, with 6 bases between. The CDR3 extends over 13 amino acids. Full variable domain (remainder filled in from reference TRBV19 and TRBJ1-1): DGGITQSPKYLFRKEGQNVTLSCEQNLNHDAMYWYRQDPGQGLRLIYYSQIVNDFQKGDIAEGYSVSREKKESFPLTVTSAQKNPTAFYLCASSIRQNTEAFFGQGTRLTVV.

This chain joins TRBV2 and TRBJ2-1; D is perhaps TRBD2 (5 bases). CDR3 length equals 12 residues. Trimming left V 0 bases short and J 9 bases short, with 6 bases between. Germline loops: CDR1 SNHLY, CDR2 FYNNEI. CDR3 region: CASSEAGGEQFF. In DNA, the CDR3 is TGTGCCAGCAGTGAAGCTGGAGGTGAGCAGTTCTTC.

This sequence joins TRBV29-1 and TRBJ1-1; D ambiguous. The V gene lost 7 bases and the J gene lost 0 bases, with 6 bases spanning the gap. Germline V gene sequence: CDR1 SQVTM, CDR2 ANQGSEA. The CDR3 length is 11 residues. CDR3 DNA: TGCAGCGGAACAGTGAACACTGAAGCTTTCTTT. Translated, it gives CSGTVNTEAFF.

This chain uses TRBV4-3 with TRBJ2-2, with D hard to call. The CDR3 totals 15 residues. V was shortened by 0 bases and J by 6 bases, with 11 bases between the two germline ends. Germline V gene lookup returns CDR1 LGHNA and CDR2 YSLEER. The CDR3 DNA sequence: TGCGCCAGCAGCCAAGATAAGGCAGCCCCCGGGGAGCTGTTTTTT. It is translated as CASSQDKAAPGELFF.

This chain connects TRBV5-1 to TRBJ1-3, with a weak D call TRBD1 (5 bases). Between the trimmed V and J ends, which lost 5 bases and 0 bases, there was a span of 12 bases. Germline V gene lookup returns CDR1 SGHRS and CDR2 YFSETQ. This CDR3 is built from 15 residues. The CDR3 DNA sequence: TGCGCCAGCAGTTTAGGCGACAGCTCTGGAAACACCATATATTTT. Protein: CASSLGDSSGNTIYF.

The V gene is TRBV29-1, the J gene TRBJ1-1, with TRBD1 as a possible D gene (5 bases). V was clipped by 6 bases and J by 4 bases, with 12 bases between them. This CDR3 is built from 12 residues. The germline gives CDR1 SQVTM, CDR2 ANQGSEA. This chain's CDR3 is CSVKAGGTEAFF. The CDR3 DNA is TGCAGCGTGAAAGCGGGGGGCACTGAAGCTTTCTTT.

The chain carries TRBV5-4 and TRBJ2-3; D is tentatively TRBD1 or TRBD2 (5 bases each). The CDR3 spans 14 residues. CDR1 is SGHNT and CDR2 is YYREEE in the germline V gene (reference sequence). V was pared by 4 bases and J by 1 base, with 10 bases between. The chain's CDR3 is CASSRDVGTDTQYF. CDR3 in DNA: TGTGCCAGCAGCAGGGACGTCGGCACAGATACGCAGTATTTT.

The rearrangement links TRBV19 to TRBJ1-5; a weak D match, TRBD1 (5 bases). Germline values: CDR1 LNHDA, CDR2 SQIVND (reference sequence). The CDR3 is 14 residues long. V was clipped by 5 bases and J by 5 bases, with 13 bases between them. The chain's CDR3 is CASSLGAEYQPQHF. The CDR3 region has the DNA TGTGCCAGTAGTTTAGGGGCAGAGTATCAGCCCCAGCATTTT. The variable domain in full, completed from reference TRBV19 and TRBJ1-5, reads DGGITQSPKYLFRKEGQNVTLSCEQNLNHDAMYWYRQDPGQGLRLIYYSQIVNDFQKGDIAEGYSVSREKKESFPLTVTSAQKNPTAFYLCASSLGAEYQPQHFGDGTRLSIL.

Only one count was recorded for this clone. The chain has TRBV14 and TRBJ1-1, with a possible D match to TRBD1 (5 bases). CDR3 size: 14 residues. CDR1 and CDR2 from the germline V gene are SGHDN and FVKESK. V lost 2 bases to trimming and J lost 2 bases, with 9 bases between them. The chain's CDR3 is CASSQRQGNTEAFF. The CDR3 DNA reads TGTGCCAGCAGCCAAAGGCAGGGAAACACTGAAGCTTTCTTT.

The chain couples TRBV27 to TRBJ2-7, with 9 bases that match TRBD1. Germline CDR1 and CDR2: MNHEY and SMNVEV (reference sequence). Germline trimming cut 6 bases from V and 6 bases from J; bases unmatched to any gene: 12. The CDR3 has 15 amino acids. For the CDR3, the DNA is TGTGCCAGCAGCTCCCTCGGGACAGGGCCCATCGAGCAGTACTTC. Residues: CASSSLGTGPIEQYF.

The genes are TRBV28 and TRBJ2-1; D gene uncertain. V shed 8 bases and J shed 10 bases, with 12 bases lying between them. CDR1 and CDR2 (germline): MDHEN, SYDVKM. The CDR3 runs to 11 residues. CDR3 bases: TGTGCCAGCGGAAGAAGGTCAGAGCAGTTCTTC. This translates into CASGRRSEQFF. The full variable domain, in which reference TRBV28 and TRBJ2-1 provide the parts outside the CDR3, is DVKVTQSSRYLVKRTGEKVFLECVQDMDHENMFWYRQDPGLGLRLIYFSYDVKMKEKGDIPEGYSVSREKKERFSLILESASTNQTSMYLCASGRRSEQFFGPGTRLTVL.

The chain links TRBV11-3 to TRBJ1-1; D is undetermined. The CDR3 is 13 amino acids. Trimming left V 2 bases short and J 1 base short, with 5 bases between. CDR1 is SGHNT and CDR2 is YENEEA in the germline V gene. CDR3 DNA sequence: TGTGCCAGCAGCTTATACCGGAACACTGAAGCTTTCTTT. Residues: CASSLYRNTEAFF.

This chain uses TRBV4-3 with TRBJ2-1, with TRBD2 identical over 9 bases. There are 17 residues in the CDR3. Trimming took 0 bases from V and 1 from J; bases not matched to a gene: 4. Germline CDR1 reads LGHNA; CDR2 reads YSLEER. In DNA form, the CDR3 reads TGCGCCAGCAGCCAAGATACAGCGGGAGGTTCCTACAATGAGCAGTTCTTC. Translating it yields CASSQDTAGGSYNEQFF.

The chain has TRBV21-1 and TRBJ2-7; the D call TRBD1 from the table was never checked on the DNA. TRBV21-1 is annotated as a pseudogene. The CDR3 has 18 residues. The CDR3 loop reads CASSKCPPTGPSSYEQYF. Written as DNA, the CDR3 is TGTGCCAGCAGCAAATGCCCCCCGACAGGGCCCAGCTCCTACGAGCAGTACTTC.

This chain uses TRBV28 with TRBJ1-1; unclear D gene. Germline V gene sequence: CDR1 MDHEN, CDR2 SYDVKM. Trimming took 1 base from V and 8 from J, leaving 8 bases between them. The CDR3 sequence is 12 residues long. CDR3 coding DNA: TGTGCCAGCAGTTTATATAACAGAGAAGCTTTCTTT. Protein sequence: CASSLYNREAFF. The full variable domain, completed using reference TRBV28 and TRBJ1-1, is DVKVTQSSRYLVKRTGEKVFLECVQDMDHENMFWYRQDPGLGLRLIYFSYDVKMKEKGDIPEGYSVSREKKERFSLILESASTNQTSMYLCASSLYNREAFFGQGTRLTVV.

This chain uses TRBV6-5 with TRBJ2-1; D may correspond to TRBD1 or TRBD2 (6 bases each). V lost 6 bases and J lost 8, with 17 bases in between. The germline V gene has CDR1 MNHEY and CDR2 SVGAGI. The CDR3 is 14 residues long. CDR3 in amino acids: CASRPTGGFDEQFF. CDR3 nucleotide sequence: TGTGCCAGCAGGCCGACAGGAGGGTTCGATGAGCAGTTCTTC.

The rearrangement links TRBV6-4 to TRBJ2-3; the D gene could be TRBD1 or TRBD2 (7 bases each). Per the germline V gene, CDR1 is MRHNA and CDR2 is SNTAGT. Trimming took off 11 bases at V and 3 bases at J, with 18 bases between the two ends. The CDR3 consists of 14 residues. CDR3 DNA sequence: TGTGCCCCCAGGGGGGGAGGGCCAACAGATACGCAGTATTTT. Amino acid sequence: CAPRGGGPTDTQYF.

V and J are TRBV10-3 and TRBJ2-7; 7 nucleotides align to TRBD1. V shed 10 bases, J shed 2 bases, and the junction held 8 bases outside the gene matches. Per the germline V gene, CDR1 is ENHRY and CDR2 is SYGVKD. There are 13 residues in the CDR3. CDR3 sequence: CATRQGTTYEQYF. Written as DNA, the CDR3 is TGTGCCACCCGACAGGGAACGACCTACGAGCAGTACTTC.

The CDR3 loop reads CASSQKACEQYF. CDR3 nucleotides: TGCGCCAGCAGTCAAAAAGCTTGCGAGCAGTACTTC. The chain is built from TRBV23-1 and TRBJ2-7; D ambiguous. TRBV23-1 is marked as an open reading frame, function uncertain. V was clipped by 2 bases and J by 6 bases, with 8 bases between them. CDR3 length: 12 amino acids.

This clone has just a few counts. This chain joins TRBV7-9 and TRBJ2-4; tentatively, D is TRBD1 or TRBD2 (5 bases each). The CDR3 has 16 residues. CDR1 is SEHNR and CDR2 is FQNEAQ in the germline V gene (reference sequence). Trimming took off 4 bases at V and 0 bases at J, with 13 bases between the two ends. The CDR3: CASSYGGVGAKNIQYF. As DNA, the CDR3 is TGTGCCAGCAGCTATGGGGGTGTTGGAGCCAAAAACATTCAGTACTTC.